Listed here are 25 T cell receptor beta chains from one sample, sequenced in a study of CD8+ T cells in alopecia areata. Sequencing templates came from extracted RNA that was reverse transcribed into cDNA. The method was immunoSEQ multiplex PCR; TCRdb's version includes in-frame clones alone and lacks a portion of them. The repertoire holds 150,000 or so clones, with around 87% as singletons. The sequencing here drew on CD8+ T cells sorted from blood, taken at week 0. The receptors stem from a human donor with alopecia areata.

The chain employs TRBV9 and TRBJ2-1; maybe TRBD1 (5 bases). Trimming pared 0 bases from V and 7 bases from J, leaving 8 bases between. CDR1 is SGDLS, CDR2 YYNGEE, per germline. The CDR3 is made up of 13 amino acids. CDR3 nucleotides: TGTGCCAGCAGCGTAGGTGCAGGGAATGAGCAGTTCTTC. Its protein is CASSVGAGNEQFF.

The CDR3 DNA is TGTGCCAGCAGTCTACTGACTAGCTCACCCGGGGAGCTGTTTTTT. Protein: CASSLLTSSPGELFF. V gene TRBV2 combines with J gene TRBJ2-2; TRBD2 aligns across 7 bases. The CDR3 extends over 15 amino acids. V lost 5 bases and J lost 6; bases outside the gene matches: 9. CDR1 is SNHLY, CDR2 FYNNEI, per germline. Full variable domain (missing parts from reference TRBV2 and TRBJ2-2): EPEVTQTPSHQVTQMGQEVILRCVPISNHLYFYWYRQILGQKVEFLVSFYNNEISEKSEIFDDQFSVERPDGSNFTLKIRSTKLEDSAMYFCASSLLTSSPGELFFGEGSRLTVL.

This chain joins TRBV6-4 and TRBJ1-2; D is unresolved. CDR1 MRHNA and CDR2 SNTAGT come from the germline V gene. Deletions cut 0 bases from V and 7 bases from J, with 9 bases between. This CDR3 has 13 amino acids. CDR3 in amino acids: CASSDSGFGGYTF. Here the CDR3 DNA reads TGTGCCAGCAGTGACTCGGGGTTCGGTGGCTACACCTTC.

The chain carries TRBV9 and TRBJ2-1, with TRBD2 identical over 10 bases. Germline V gives CDR1 SGDLS, CDR2 YYNGEE. V lost 3 bases and J lost 6; bases outside the gene matches: 6. The CDR3 has 15 amino acids. The CDR3: CASSGRSGGANEQFF. The CDR3 bases are TGTGCCAGCAGCGGCAGAAGCGGGGGGGCCAATGAGCAGTTCTTC. Looking up the rest from reference TRBV9 and TRBJ2-1 gives the full variable domain: DSGVTQTPKHLITATGQRVTLRCSPRSGDLSVYWYQQSLDQGLQFLIQYYNGEERAKGNILERFSAQQFPDLHSELNLSSLELGDSALYFCASSGRSGGANEQFFGPGTRLTVL.

The chain links TRBV29-1 to TRBJ2-2; a possible D gene is TRBD2 (6 bases). The CDR3 has 14 residues. Germline loops: CDR1 SQVTM, CDR2 ANQGSEA. Trimming stripped 4 bases from V and 6 bases from J, with 15 bases between. The CDR3 region is CSVVAGLSAGELFF. CDR3 nucleotides: TGCAGCGTTGTGGCGGGATTAAGCGCCGGGGAGCTGTTTTTT.

V gene TRBV30 combines with J gene TRBJ2-2; 7 bases agree with TRBD2. Germline lookup yields CDR1 GTSNPN and CDR2 SVGIG (reference sequence). The length of the CDR3 is 12 residues. CDR3 sequence (DNA): TGTGCGGGGCGGGAGTACACCGGGGAGCTGTTTTTT. Amino acid sequence: CAGREYTGELFF.

The rearrangement joins TRBV11-3 to TRBJ2-3, with a weak D call TRBD1 (5 bases). This CDR3 region has 18 residues. Trimming left V 1 base short and J 5 bases short, with 22 bases between. Germline CDR1 SGHNT, CDR2 YENEEA. The CDR3 spells CASSLGLLGSGIGDTQYF. CDR3 sequence (DNA): TGTGCCAGCAGCTTAGGCCTACTTGGGTCAGGGATTGGAGATACGCAGTATTTT.

The chain couples TRBV30 to TRBJ2-5, with 9 positions matching TRBD1. Germline loops: CDR1 GTSNPN, CDR2 SVGIG (reference sequence). The CDR3 sequence is 14 residues long. V dropped 5 bases and J dropped 4; count of bases not matched to a gene: 8. The CDR3 nucleotides are TGTGCCTGGGGAACGGGACAGGGTGGAGAGACCCAGTACTTC. It codes for CAWGTGQGGETQYF.

This clone turned up a few times. The chain couples TRBV29-1 to TRBJ2-7; D may match TRBD1 or TRBD2 (5 bases each). Germline lookup yields CDR1 SQVTM and CDR2 ANQGSEA. The CDR3 runs to 11 residues. The ends were cut back, 6 bases at V and 6 bases at J, with 12 bases in the middle. This chain's CDR3 is CSVDIGAEQYF. DNA for the CDR3: TGCAGCGTGGACATCGGGGCCGAGCAGTACTTC.

In this sample, this clone turned up a few times. This chain uses TRBV29-1 with TRBJ1-1; D unclear. This CDR3 has 13 residues. Trimming removed 4 bases at V and 4 bases at J, with 13 bases between. The germline CDR1 and CDR2 sequences are SQVTM and ANQGSEA. The chain's CDR3 is CSVVLVQVTEAFF. The CDR3 region has the DNA TGCAGCGTTGTGCTTGTTCAGGTCACTGAAGCTTTCTTT. Full variable domain (missing parts from reference TRBV29-1 and TRBJ1-1): SAVISQKPSRDICQRGTSLTIQCQVDSQVTMMFWYRQQPGQSLTLIATANQGSEATYESGFVIDKFPISRPNLTFSTLTVSNMSPEDSSIYLCSVVLVQVTEAFFGQGTRLTVV.

The chain employs TRBV27 and TRBJ2-2, with TRBD1 matching over 8 bases. Trimming cost V 6 bases and J 6 bases; bases outside gene matches: 3. Germline V gives CDR1 MNHEY, CDR2 SMNVEV (reference sequence). The CDR3 is 13 residues long. CDR3 bases: TGTGCCAGCAGCAGGGGGCAAGCCGGGGAGCTGTTTTTT. Protein: CASSRGQAGELFF.

The J gene is TRBJ2-1, the V gene TRBV5-4, with 14 bases identical to TRBD2. Losses at the gene ends were 4 bases for V and 6 bases for J; bases not matched to a gene: 9. CDR1 is SGHNT and CDR2 is YYREEE in the germline V gene (reference sequence). The CDR3 spans 17 residues. CDR3 sequence (DNA): TGTGCCAGCAGCCGGACTAGCGGGGGGTTATATGGCAATGAGCAGTTCTTC. Translation: CASSRTSGGLYGNEQFF.

This clone appeared a single time. The chain uses TRBV6-5 and TRBJ2-5; 7 bases map to TRBD2. The last part of the DNA fits TRBJ2-7 better; the J call may be wrong. CDR1 and CDR2 (germline): MNHEY, SVGAGI. The CDR3 length is 14 residues. CDR3 bases: TGTGCCAGCAGTCAAAGCGGGAACTCCTACGAGCAGTACTTC. Translation: CASSQSGNSYEQYF.

The chain uses TRBV7-7 and TRBJ2-7; D is perhaps TRBD1 or TRBD2 (6 bases each). Trimming removed 3 bases at V and 3 bases at J, with 9 bases between. This CDR3 contains 13 residues. Germline V lookup: CDR1 SSHAT, CDR2 FNYEAQ (reference sequence). The chain's CDR3 is CASSLEGGYEQYF. The DNA of the CDR3 is TGTGCCAGCAGCTTGGAGGGGGGCTACGAGCAGTACTTC.

J is TRBJ2-1 and V is TRBV9; 10 positions agree with TRBD2. CDR3 length equals 15 residues. Germline assignment: CDR1 SGDLS and CDR2 YYNGEE. Trimming removed 1 base from V and 8 bases from J; junction bases left unmatched: 6. As DNA, the CDR3 is TGTGCCAGCAGCGTAAGAAGCGGGGGGGCAGATGAGCAGTTCTTC. Translating gives CASSVRSGGADEQFF.

This rearrangement joins TRBV29-1 to TRBJ2-7; 9 bases agree with TRBD2. This CDR3 spans 15 amino acids. The V segment lost 3 bases and the J segment 3 bases; nucleotides outside the gene matches: 9. The germline V gene encodes CDR1 SQVTM and CDR2 ANQGSEA. The CDR3 region has the DNA TGCAGCGTTGAGGGTAGTGGGACTAGCTTCTACGAGCAGTACTTC. Amino acids: CSVEGSGTSFYEQYF.

The genes are TRBV9 and TRBJ2-5; TRBD1 matches 7 bases. The CDR3 runs to 14 residues. The germline CDR1 and CDR2 sequences are SGDLS and YYNGEE. V was clipped by 0 bases and J by 2 bases; unmatched bases: 1. CDR3 residues: CASSVEGQQETQYF. CDR3 coding DNA: TGTGCCAGCAGCGTAGAGGGACAGCAAGAGACCCAGTACTTC. The complete variable domain, with remaining parts taken from reference TRBV9 and TRBJ2-5, reads DSGVTQTPKHLITATGQRVTLRCSPRSGDLSVYWYQQSLDQGLQFLIQYYNGEERAKGNILERFSAQQFPDLHSELNLSSLELGDSALYFCASSVEGQQETQYFGPGTRLLVL.

V and J are TRBV7-2 and TRBJ2-5, with D tentatively TRBD2 (7 bases). Judging by the DNA end, TRBJ2-7 fits better; the J call may be wrong. The CDR3 has 12 residues. Germline-derived CDR1 and CDR2 are SGHTA and FQGNSA. The CDR3 DNA follows: TGTGCCATGGTCGGGGGGCCCTACGAGCAGTACTTC. The encoded protein is CAMVGGPYEQYF.

The chain is built from TRBV19 and TRBJ2-7, with 7 bases identical to TRBD1. V was clipped by 7 bases and J by 5 bases; unmatched bases: 11. Germline loops: CDR1 LNHDA, CDR2 SQIVND (reference sequence). The CDR3 sequence is 14 residues long. The CDR3 coding sequence is TGTGCCAGTACAAGTCCTACGACAGGGCACGAGCAGTACTTC. Amino acid sequence: CASTSPTTGHEQYF. Looking up the rest from reference TRBV19 and TRBJ2-7 gives the full variable domain: DGGITQSPKYLFRKEGQNVTLSCEQNLNHDAMYWYRQDPGQGLRLIYYSQIVNDFQKGDIAEGYSVSREKKESFPLTVTSAQKNPTAFYLCASTSPTTGHEQYFGPGTRLTVT.

Turning to this clone: Germline is not matched at one junction end, which may reflect a read error. CDR3 region: CASSPLMGLGSHF. For the CDR3, the DNA is TGTGCCAGCAGTCCGTTAATGGGTCTCGGCTCTCATTTT. The genes are TRBV27 and TRBJ2-3, with D unclear. This CDR3 is 13 amino acids long. The V gene's germline CDR1 is MNHEY and CDR2 SMNVEV (reference sequence).

The gene calls are TRBV29-1 and TRBJ2-7; 7 nucleotides line up with TRBD1. The V segment lost 6 bases and the J segment 4 bases; nucleotides outside the gene matches: 15. The CDR3 contains 15 residues. Germline values: CDR1 SQVTM, CDR2 ANQGSEA. The CDR3 bases are TGCAGCGTATACTTACCGGGACAGACTCTATACGAGCAGTACTTC. Residues: CSVYLPGQTLYEQYF.

The rearrangement uses TRBV6-5 and TRBJ1-1; no clear D gene. V lost 2 bases and J lost 8, with 15 bases in between. The CDR3 runs to 14 residues. CDR1 and CDR2 (germline): MNHEY, SVGAGI. In DNA form, the CDR3 reads TGTGCCAGCAGTTACCTCCGGGATCCAACCGAAGCTTTCTTT. It yields the protein CASSYLRDPTEAFF.

The sample holds a few counts of this clone. The chain carries TRBV29-1 and TRBJ2-2; D uncertain. V was shortened by 3 bases and J by 2 bases, with 10 bases between the two germline ends. The germline gives CDR1 SQVTM, CDR2 ANQGSEA. CDR3 length equals 14 residues. As DNA, the CDR3 is TGCAGCGTTGAGTGTTCCAGTAACACCGGGGAGCTGTTTTTT. Translation gives CSVECSSNTGELFF.

This clone occurred once. The rearrangement joins TRBV7-9 to TRBJ1-5; TRBD1 might be the D (5 bases). The CDR3 is 15 residues long. The V gene's germline CDR1 is SEHNR and CDR2 FQNEAQ (reference sequence). V dropped 5 bases and J dropped 3 bases, with 14 bases sitting between them. The CDR3 spells CASSPGTSDNQPQHF. DNA of the CDR3: TGTGCCAGCAGCCCCGGGACCTCTGACAATCAGCCCCAGCATTTT.

The chain has TRBV5-4 and TRBJ1-2; D perhaps matches TRBD1 (5 bases). Germline CDR1 is SGHNT and CDR2 is YYREEE (reference sequence). The CDR3 is made up of 11 amino acids. Trimming left V 5 bases short and J 6 bases short, with 8 bases between. In nucleotides, the CDR3 is TGTGCCAGCAGTAAGGGGAATGGCTACACCTTC. This codes for CASSKGNGYTF. Looking up the rest from reference TRBV5-4 and TRBJ1-2 gives the full variable domain: ETGVTQSPTHLIKTRGQQVTLRCSSQSGHNTVSWYQQALGQGPQFIFQYYREEENGRGNFPPRFSGLQFPNYSSELNVNALELDDSALYLCASSKGNGYTFGSGTRLTVV.